This T cell receptor (beta chain) was profiled in a study of cytomegalovirus exposure and HLA in healthy donors. Note on this clone: Its antigen is undetermined.

Germline V gene sequence: CDR1 SGHTA, CDR2 FQGNSA. CDR3 length equals 14 residues. V was pared by 5 bases and J by 6 bases, with 16 bases between. Study conclusions and caveats: According to a later analysis, donors in an Asian-associated ancestry cluster reportedly had fewer N-insertions than the roughly 670-donor mean. In a later analysis, TCR beta V- and J-gene trimming was associated with a missense DCLRE1C variant. There were 150 to 200 TCR beta chains listed as cytomegalovirus-associated.

PCR primers comprised 60 Vbeta and 13 Jbeta primers. TCRdb's table, derived via immunoSEQ multiplex PCR, lists solely in-frame clones and lacks some. The table lists about 120,000 clones, around 66% of them singletons. This chain uses TRBV7-2 with TRBJ1-2; tentatively, D is TRBD1 (5 bases). This TCR derives from a woman between 40 and 50 years old in good health and CMV-seropositive. Sequenced input: PBMCs. CDR3 region: CASSATADNHGYTF. CDR3 DNA sequence: TGTGCCAGCAGCGCCACGGCGGACAACCATGGCTACACCTTC.